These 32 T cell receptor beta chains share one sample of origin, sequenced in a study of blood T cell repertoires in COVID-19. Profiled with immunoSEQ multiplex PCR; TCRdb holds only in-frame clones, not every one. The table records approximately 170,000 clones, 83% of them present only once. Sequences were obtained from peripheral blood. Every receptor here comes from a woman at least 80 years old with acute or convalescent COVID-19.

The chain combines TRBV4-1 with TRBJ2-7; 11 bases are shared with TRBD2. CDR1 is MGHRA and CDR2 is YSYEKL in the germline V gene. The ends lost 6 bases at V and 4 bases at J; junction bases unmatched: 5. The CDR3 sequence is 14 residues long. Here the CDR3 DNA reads TGCGCCAGCAGAAAACTAGCGGGAGTTTACGAGCAGTACTTC. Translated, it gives CASRKLAGVYEQYF.

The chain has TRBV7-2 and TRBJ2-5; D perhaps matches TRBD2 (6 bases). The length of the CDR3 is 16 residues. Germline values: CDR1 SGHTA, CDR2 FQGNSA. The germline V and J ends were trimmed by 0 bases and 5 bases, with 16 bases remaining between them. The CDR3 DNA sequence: TGTGCCAGCAGCTTAGCGGAAGTTGGGGGGTGGGAGACCCAGTACTTC. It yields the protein CASSLAEVGGWETQYF.

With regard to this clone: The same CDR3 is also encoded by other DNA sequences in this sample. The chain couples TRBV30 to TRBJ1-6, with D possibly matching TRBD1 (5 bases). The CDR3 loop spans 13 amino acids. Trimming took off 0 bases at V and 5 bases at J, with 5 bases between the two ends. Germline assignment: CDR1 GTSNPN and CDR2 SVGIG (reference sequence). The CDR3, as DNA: TGTGCCTGGAGTGTACAGGATAATTCACCCCTCCACTTT. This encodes CAWSVQDNSPLHF.

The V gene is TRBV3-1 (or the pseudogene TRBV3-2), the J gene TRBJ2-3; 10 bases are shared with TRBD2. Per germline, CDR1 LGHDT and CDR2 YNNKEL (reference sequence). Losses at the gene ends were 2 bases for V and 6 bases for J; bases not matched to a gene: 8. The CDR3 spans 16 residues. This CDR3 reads CASSQFTSGNRDTQYF. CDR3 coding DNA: TGTGCCAGCAGCCAATTTACTAGCGGGAATAGGGATACGCAGTATTTT.

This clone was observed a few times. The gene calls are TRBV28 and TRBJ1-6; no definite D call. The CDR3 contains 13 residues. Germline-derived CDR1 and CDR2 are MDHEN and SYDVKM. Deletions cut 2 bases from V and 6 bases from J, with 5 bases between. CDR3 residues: CASSLTINSPLHF. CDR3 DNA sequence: TGTGCCAGCAGTTTAACTATTAATTCACCCCTCCACTTT.

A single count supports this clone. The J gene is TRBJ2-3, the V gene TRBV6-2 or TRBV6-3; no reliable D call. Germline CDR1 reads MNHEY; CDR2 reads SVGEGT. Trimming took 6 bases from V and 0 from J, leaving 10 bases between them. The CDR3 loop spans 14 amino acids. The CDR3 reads CASSRRPSTDTQYF. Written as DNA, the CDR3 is TGTGCCAGCAGCAGGAGACCTAGCACAGATACGCAGTATTTT.

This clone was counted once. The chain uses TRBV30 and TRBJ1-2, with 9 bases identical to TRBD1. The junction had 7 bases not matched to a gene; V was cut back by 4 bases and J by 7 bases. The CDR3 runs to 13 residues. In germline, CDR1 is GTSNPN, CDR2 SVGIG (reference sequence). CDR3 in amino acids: CAWNTGGAGGYTF. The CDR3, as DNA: TGTGCCTGGAATACAGGGGGCGCGGGTGGCTACACCTTC. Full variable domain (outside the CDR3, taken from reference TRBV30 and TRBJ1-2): SQTIHQWPATLVQPVGSPLSLECTVEGTSNPNLYWYRQAAGRGLQLLFYSVGIGQISSEVPQNLSASRPQDRQFILSSKKLLLSDSGFYLCAWNTGGAGGYTFGSGTRLTVV.

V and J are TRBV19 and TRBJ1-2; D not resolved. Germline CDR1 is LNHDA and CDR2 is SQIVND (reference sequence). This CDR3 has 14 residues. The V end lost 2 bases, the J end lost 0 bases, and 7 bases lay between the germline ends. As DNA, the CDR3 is TGTGCCAGTAGTATAATTCCTCCTAACTATGGCTACACCTTC. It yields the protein CASSIIPPNYGYTF.

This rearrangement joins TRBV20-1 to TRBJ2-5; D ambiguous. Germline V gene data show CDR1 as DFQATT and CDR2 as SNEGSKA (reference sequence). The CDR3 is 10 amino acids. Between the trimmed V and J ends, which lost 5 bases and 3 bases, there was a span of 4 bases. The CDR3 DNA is TGCAGTGCTGGCAAAGAGACCCAGTACTTC. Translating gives CSAGKETQYF.

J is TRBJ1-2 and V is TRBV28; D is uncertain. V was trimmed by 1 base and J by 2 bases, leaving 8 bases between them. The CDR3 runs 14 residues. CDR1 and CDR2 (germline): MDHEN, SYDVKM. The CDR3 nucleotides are TGTGCCAGCAGTTTATCTCCAGGAAACTATGGCTACACCTTC. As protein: CASSLSPGNYGYTF.

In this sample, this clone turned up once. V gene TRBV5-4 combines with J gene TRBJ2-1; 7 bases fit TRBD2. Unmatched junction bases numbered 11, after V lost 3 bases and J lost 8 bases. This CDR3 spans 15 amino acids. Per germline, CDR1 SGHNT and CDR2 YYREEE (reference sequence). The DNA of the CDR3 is TGTGCCAGCAGCTCCCAGCGGGGTCGATTCGATGAGCAGTTCTTC. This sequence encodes CASSSQRGRFDEQFF.

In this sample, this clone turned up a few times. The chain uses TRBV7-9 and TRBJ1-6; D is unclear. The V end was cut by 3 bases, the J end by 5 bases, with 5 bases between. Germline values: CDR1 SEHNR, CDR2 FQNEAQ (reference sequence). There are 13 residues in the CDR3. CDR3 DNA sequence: TGTGCCAGCAGCTTTATAGATAATTCACCCCTCCACTTT. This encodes CASSFIDNSPLHF.

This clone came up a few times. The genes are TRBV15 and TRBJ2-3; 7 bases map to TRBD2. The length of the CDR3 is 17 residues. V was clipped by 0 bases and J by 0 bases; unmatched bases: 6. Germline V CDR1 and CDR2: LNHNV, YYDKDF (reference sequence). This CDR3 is CATSRDLGGGSTDTQYF. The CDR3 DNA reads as TGTGCCACCAGCAGAGATCTGGGCGGGGGAAGCACAGATACGCAGTATTTT.

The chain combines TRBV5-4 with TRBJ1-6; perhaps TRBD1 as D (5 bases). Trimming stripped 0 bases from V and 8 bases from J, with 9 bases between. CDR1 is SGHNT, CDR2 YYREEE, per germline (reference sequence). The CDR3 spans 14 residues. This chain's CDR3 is CASSLVGEDSPLHF. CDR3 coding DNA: TGTGCCAGCAGCTTGGTGGGGGAGGATTCACCCCTCCACTTT.

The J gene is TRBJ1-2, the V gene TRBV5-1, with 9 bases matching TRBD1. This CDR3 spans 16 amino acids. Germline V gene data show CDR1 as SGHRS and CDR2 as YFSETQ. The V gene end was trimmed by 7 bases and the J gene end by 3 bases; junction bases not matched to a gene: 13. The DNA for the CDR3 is TGCGCCAGCGGTTATAAGACAGGGGGGGACCACTATGGCTACACCTTC. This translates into CASGYKTGGDHYGYTF.

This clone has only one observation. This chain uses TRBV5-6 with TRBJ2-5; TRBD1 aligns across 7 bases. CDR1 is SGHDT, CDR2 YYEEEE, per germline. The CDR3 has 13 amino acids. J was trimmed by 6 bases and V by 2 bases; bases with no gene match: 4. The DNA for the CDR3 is TGTGCCAGCAGCTTAAACAGGGGACAGACCCAGTACTTC. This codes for CASSLNRGQTQYF.

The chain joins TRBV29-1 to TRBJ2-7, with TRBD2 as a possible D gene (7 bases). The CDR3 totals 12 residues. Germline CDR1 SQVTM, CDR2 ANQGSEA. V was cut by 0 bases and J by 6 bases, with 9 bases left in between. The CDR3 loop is CSVEEGGLEQYF. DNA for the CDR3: TGCAGCGTTGAAGAGGGGGGGCTCGAGCAGTACTTC.

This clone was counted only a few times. The CDR3: CASSLRGTSGYWGETQYF. The CDR3 region has the DNA TGTGCCAGCAGTTTGAGAGGGACTAGCGGTTATTGGGGCGAGACCCAGTACTTC. V is TRBV27 and J is TRBJ2-5, with 11 bases that match TRBD2. The junction had 14 bases not matched to a gene; V was cut back by 3 bases and J by 5 bases. Germline V gives CDR1 MNHEY, CDR2 SMNVEV (reference sequence). The CDR3 is made up of 18 amino acids.

The CDR3 is CASSPRDIGTDTQYF. CDR3 bases: TGTGCCAGTAGTCCCCGGGACATTGGCACAGATACGCAGTATTTT. V is TRBV19 and J is TRBJ2-3; maybe TRBD1 (6 bases). The CDR3 has 15 amino acids. The germline gives CDR1 LNHDA, CDR2 SQIVND (reference sequence). V was cut by 5 bases and J by 1 base, with 13 bases left in between.

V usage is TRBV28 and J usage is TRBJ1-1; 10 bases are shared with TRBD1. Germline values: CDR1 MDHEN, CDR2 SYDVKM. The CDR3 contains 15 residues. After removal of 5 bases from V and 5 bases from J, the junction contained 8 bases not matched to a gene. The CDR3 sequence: CASSPMGQGMTEAFF. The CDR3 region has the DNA TGTGCCAGCAGTCCGATGGGACAGGGGATGACTGAAGCTTTCTTT.

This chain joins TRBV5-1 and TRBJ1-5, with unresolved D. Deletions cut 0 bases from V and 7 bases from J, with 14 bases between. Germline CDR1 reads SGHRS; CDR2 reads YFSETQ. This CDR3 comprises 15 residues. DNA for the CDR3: TGCGCCAGCAGCTTGGAATGGGGAGGGAGGCAGCCCCAGCATTTT. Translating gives CASSLEWGGRQPQHF.

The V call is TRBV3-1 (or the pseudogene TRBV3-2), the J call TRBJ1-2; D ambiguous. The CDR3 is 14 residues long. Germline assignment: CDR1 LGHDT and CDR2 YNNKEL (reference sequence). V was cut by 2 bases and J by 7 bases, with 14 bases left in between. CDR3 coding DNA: TGTGCCAGCAGCCAATTCTCTTTGGCGGGTGGCTACACCTTC. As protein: CASSQFSLAGGYTF.

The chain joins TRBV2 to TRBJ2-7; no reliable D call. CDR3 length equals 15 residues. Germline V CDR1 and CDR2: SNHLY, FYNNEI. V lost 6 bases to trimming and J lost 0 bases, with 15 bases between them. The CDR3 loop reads CASSNSQANSYEQYF. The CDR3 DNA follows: TGTGCCAGCAGCAACTCCCAGGCGAACTCCTACGAGCAGTACTTC.

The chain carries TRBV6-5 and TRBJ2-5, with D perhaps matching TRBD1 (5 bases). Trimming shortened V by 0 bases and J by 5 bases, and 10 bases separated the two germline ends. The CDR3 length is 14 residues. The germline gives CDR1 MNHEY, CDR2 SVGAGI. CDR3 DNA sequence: TGTGCCAGCAGTTACTCGACAGACGGGGAGACCCAGTACTTC. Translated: CASSYSTDGETQYF.

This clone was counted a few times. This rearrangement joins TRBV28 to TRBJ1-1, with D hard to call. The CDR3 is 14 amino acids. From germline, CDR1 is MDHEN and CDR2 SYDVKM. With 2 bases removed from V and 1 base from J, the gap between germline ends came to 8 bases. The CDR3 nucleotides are TGTGCCAGCAGTTTACTTCCCGGGAACACTGAAGCTTTCTTT. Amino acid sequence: CASSLLPGNTEAFF.

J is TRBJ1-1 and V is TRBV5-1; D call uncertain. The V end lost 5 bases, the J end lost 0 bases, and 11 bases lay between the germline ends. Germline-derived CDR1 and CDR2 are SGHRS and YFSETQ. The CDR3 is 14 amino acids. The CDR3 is CASRRETMNTEAFF. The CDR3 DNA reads TGCGCCAGCAGGCGGGAGACTATGAACACTGAAGCTTTCTTT. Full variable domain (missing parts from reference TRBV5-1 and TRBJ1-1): KAGVTQTPRYLIKTRGQQVTLSCSPISGHRSVSWYQQTPGQGLQFLFEYFSETQRNKGNFPGRFSGRQFSNSRSEMNVSTLELGDSALYLCASRRETMNTEAFFGQGTRLTVV.

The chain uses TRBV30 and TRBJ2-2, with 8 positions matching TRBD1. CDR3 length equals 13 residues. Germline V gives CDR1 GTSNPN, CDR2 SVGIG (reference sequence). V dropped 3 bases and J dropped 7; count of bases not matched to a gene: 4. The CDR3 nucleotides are TGTGCCTGGAGGCCGGACAGGGACGGGGAGCTGTTTTTT. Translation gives CAWRPDRDGELFF.

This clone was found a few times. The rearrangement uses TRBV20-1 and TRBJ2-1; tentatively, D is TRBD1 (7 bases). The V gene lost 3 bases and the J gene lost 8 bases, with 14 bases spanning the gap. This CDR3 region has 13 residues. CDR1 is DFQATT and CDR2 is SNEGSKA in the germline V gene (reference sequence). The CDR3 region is CSASKQGRHEQFF. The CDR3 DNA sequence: TGCAGTGCTAGTAAACAGGGGAGGCATGAGCAGTTCTTC.

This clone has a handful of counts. This chain's CDR3 is CASSPDGDEQFF. CDR3 nucleotides: TGCGCCAGCAGCCCGGACGGGGATGAGCAGTTCTTC. The chain carries TRBV5-1 and TRBJ2-1; maybe TRBD2 (5 bases). Germline V gives CDR1 SGHRS, CDR2 YFSETQ. This CDR3 contains 12 residues. V was pared by 4 bases and J by 8 bases, with 10 bases between.

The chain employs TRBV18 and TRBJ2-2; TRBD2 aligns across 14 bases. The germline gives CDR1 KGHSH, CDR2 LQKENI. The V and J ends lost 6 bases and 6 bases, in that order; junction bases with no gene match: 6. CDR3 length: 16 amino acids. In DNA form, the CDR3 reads TGTGCCAGCTCCTCGGGACTAGCGGGAGCGGCCGGGGAGCTGTTTTTT. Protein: CASSSGLAGAAGELFF.

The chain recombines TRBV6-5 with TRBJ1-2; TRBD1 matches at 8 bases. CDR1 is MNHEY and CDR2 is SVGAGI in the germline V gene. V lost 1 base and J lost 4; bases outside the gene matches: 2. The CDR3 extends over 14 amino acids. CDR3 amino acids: CASSYFGQGYGYTF. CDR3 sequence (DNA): TGTGCCAGCAGTTACTTCGGACAGGGCTATGGCTACACCTTC.

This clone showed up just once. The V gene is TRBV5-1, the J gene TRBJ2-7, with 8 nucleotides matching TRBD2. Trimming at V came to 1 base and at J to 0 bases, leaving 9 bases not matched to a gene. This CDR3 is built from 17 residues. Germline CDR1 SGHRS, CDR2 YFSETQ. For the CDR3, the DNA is TGCGCCAGCAGCTTGTCTCACGGCGGGAGGAACTCCTACGAGCAGTACTTC. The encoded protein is CASSLSHGGRNSYEQYF. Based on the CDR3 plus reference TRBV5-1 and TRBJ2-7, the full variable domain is KAGVTQTPRYLIKTRGQQVTLSCSPISGHRSVSWYQQTPGQGLQFLFEYFSETQRNKGNFPGRFSGRQFSNSRSEMNVSTLELGDSALYLCASSLSHGGRNSYEQYFGPGTRLTVT.